This T cell receptor (beta chain) was retrieved from a study of T cells in localized non-small cell lung cancer. Broader study findings: Heterogeneity within the tumor remains possible, as just one region underwent sequencing. Longer overall survival was seen with higher T cell density measured in blood. A median around 55 of the top 100 tumor clones appeared in adjacent lung. Measurement of T cell clonality placed uninvolved adjacent lung highest, above the level in tumor.

Method: immunoSEQ multiplex PCR; TCRdb's copy keeps in-frame clones and lacks some. The table records 6,200 or so clones, roughly 90% of them present only once. For this clone: The antigen is unknown.

This CDR3 is built from 15 residues. Trimming cost V 5 bases and J 4 bases, with 15 bases left between them. From germline, CDR1 is LNHDA and CDR2 SQIVND (reference sequence). This receptor was identified in a male donor at least 60 years old with stage I lung adenocarcinoma. The chain uses TRBV19 and TRBJ1-3, with D possibly TRBD1 on 6 matching bases. The source was peripheral blood, collected before any cancer treatment. DNA of the CDR3: TGTGCCAGTAGTCCTCAGACAGGATTGGGAAACACCATATATTTT. Translation gives CASSPQTGLGNTIYF.